The 10 T cell receptor beta chains below were found in one sample sequenced in a study of blood T cell repertoires in COVID-19. Only in-frame clones appear in the TCRdb table, and some are missing; sequencing was by immunoSEQ multiplex PCR. The sample has more than 350,000 clones; around nine tenths are singletons. The sequencing input was PBMCs or T cells enriched from blood (not recorded which). These receptors all stem from a woman under 30 who had been exposed to COVID-19.

This sequence joins TRBV19 and TRBJ1-1, with TRBD1 identical over 10 bases. The CDR3 is made up of 17 amino acids. CDR1 LNHDA and CDR2 SQIVND come from the germline V gene (reference sequence). Germline trimming cut 3 bases from V and 1 base from J; bases unmatched to any gene: 8. The CDR3 nucleotides are TGTGCCAGTAGTATCGGGACAGGGGCGATGCGGAACACTGAAGCTTTCTTT. Its protein product is CASSIGTGAMRNTEAFF.

This clone showed up just a few times. The chain combines TRBV3-1 (or the pseudogene TRBV3-2) with TRBJ2-2; maybe TRBD2 (5 bases). This CDR3 spans 18 amino acids. The germline V and J ends were trimmed by 1 base and 2 bases, with 17 bases remaining between them. CDR1 and CDR2 from the germline V gene are LGHDT and YNNKEL (reference sequence). CDR3 in amino acids: CASSQVVSGASNTGELFF. Written as DNA, the CDR3 is TGTGCCAGCAGCCAAGTGGTGAGCGGAGCTTCAAACACCGGGGAGCTGTTTTTT.

The rearrangement joins TRBV5-7 to TRBJ2-7; D remains unclear. TRBV5-7 is annotated as an ORF whose role is uncertain. This CDR3 comprises 11 residues. With 1 base removed from V and 12 bases from J, the gap between germline ends came to 11 bases. The CDR3 DNA reads as TGTGCCAGCAGCTTGTCAGGTCCGTCGTACTTC. Translated, it gives CASSLSGPSYF.

The V call is TRBV7-9, the J call TRBJ2-6; tentative D call: TRBD1 (6 bases). Trimming pared 5 bases from V and 1 base from J, leaving 18 bases between. The CDR3 extends over 18 amino acids. Per the germline V gene, CDR1 is SEHNR and CDR2 is FQNEAQ (reference sequence). CDR3 in amino acids: CASSRLERGGSGANVLTF. The CDR3 coding sequence is TGTGCCAGCAGCCGCTTGGAGCGAGGGGGTTCTGGGGCCAACGTCCTGACTTTC.

The chain uses TRBV24-1 and TRBJ2-5, with 9 nucleotides matching TRBD2. The CDR3 sequence is 14 residues long. The V and J ends lost 2 bases and 4 bases, in that order; junction bases with no gene match: 1. Germline V gene sequence: CDR1 KGHDR, CDR2 SFDVKD. The CDR3 protein is CATSDSREGETQYF. DNA of the CDR3: TGTGCCACCAGTGATTCGCGGGAGGGAGAGACCCAGTACTTC.

The gene calls are TRBV29-1 and TRBJ1-1, with TRBD1 as a possible D gene (6 bases). CDR1 and CDR2 (germline): SQVTM, ANQGSEA. V was pared by 5 bases and J by 5 bases, with 12 bases between. The CDR3 runs to 12 residues. The CDR3 region has the DNA TGCAGCGTTTCGACAGGCGGGACTGAAGCTTTCTTT. It specifies CSVSTGGTEAFF.

The V and J genes are TRBV19 and TRBJ1-5, with D unresolved. Between the trimmed V and J ends, which lost 7 bases and 7 bases, there was a span of 20 bases. Germline-derived CDR1 and CDR2 are LNHDA and SQIVND (reference sequence). This CDR3 has 15 residues. CDR3 sequence (DNA): TGTGCCAGTATCGAGGAAGGCTTTCGGGGACAGCCCCAGCATTTT. Translated: CASIEEGFRGQPQHF.

This clone was counted once. The chain uses TRBV23-1 and TRBJ2-3, with 8 bases identical to TRBD2. TRBV23-1 is treated as an ORF (open reading frame) with a function not yet certain. The CDR3 has 14 amino acids. The ends lost 8 bases at V and 5 bases at J; junction bases unmatched: 9. The CDR3 region has the DNA TGCGCCAGCCTAACGGGAGGGCTGATAGATACGCAGTATTTT. This translates into CASLTGGLIDTQYF.

The V call is TRBV5-1, the J call TRBJ2-5; 7 nucleotides align to TRBD1. J gave up 4 bases and V 2 bases, and 11 bases lay outside the gene matches. Germline CDR1 and CDR2: SGHRS and YFSETQ. CDR3 length: 16 residues. The CDR3 sequence is CASSFDRAMIRETQYF. The CDR3 nucleotides are TGCGCCAGCAGCTTTGACAGGGCAATGATTAGAGAGACCCAGTACTTC. The variable domain in full, completed from reference TRBV5-1 and TRBJ2-5, reads KAGVTQTPRYLIKTRGQQVTLSCSPISGHRSVSWYQQTPGQGLQFLFEYFSETQRNKGNFPGRFSGRQFSNSRSEMNVSTLELGDSALYLCASSFDRAMIRETQYFGPGTRLLVL.

The V call is TRBV1, the J call TRBJ2-3; TRBD2, the table's D call, lacks a check against the DNA. TRBV1 is recorded as a pseudogene. This CDR3 comprises 18 residues. The CDR3 is CTSSQAGFYGGASDTQYF. CDR3 sequence (DNA): TGCACCAGCAGCCAAGCTGGATTTTACGGGGGAGCCTCAGATACGCAGTATTTT.